A single T cell receptor (beta chain) is shown here with its context. The data were taken from a study of regulatory T cells in long-lasting Graves disease. Time point specified: persistent/refractory GD, antithyroid drugs over 5 years with positive TRAb. RNA from PBMCs was the source of the TCR library. Unmatched junction bases numbered 9, after V lost 1 base and J lost 4 bases. The CDR3 runs 17 residues. The germline V gene has CDR1 MGHRA and CDR2 YSYEKL. Investigators prepared the TCR beta libraries by applying iRepertoire HTBI primers and Arm-PCR of CDR3 regions. TCRdb reanalysed the multiplex PCR reads using MiXCR and keeps one entry per CDR3 protein. The sample includes 350,000 to 500,000 distinct CDR3 sequences, around 20% of them seen just once.

The clonotype comes from a female donor with Graves disease. This chain connects TRBV4-1 to TRBJ1-5; 8 bases map to TRBD1. The specimen was peripheral blood mononuclear cells (PBMCs), collected when the disease was refractory, from a patient treated with antithyroid drugs. CDR3 bases: TGCGCCAGCAGCCAAGGTCCTCAGGGGGCGAGGAATCAGCCCCAGCATTTT. Residues: CASSQGPQGARNQPQHF.